These T cell receptor beta chains were read from a single sample in a study of OX40 agonist ivuxolimab in advanced cancers. Sequencing was performed with immunoSEQ multiplex PCR; in TCRdb, only in-frame clones are kept and a portion is missing. The sample comprises approximately 25,000 clones, over 75% of which are singletons, and roughly 50% rests with the top ten. The sample consisted of CD4+ or CD8+ T cells sorted from blood, taken in a trial of the OX40 agonist ivuxolimab. The receptors were gathered from an adult with an advanced solid tumor such as melanoma, head and neck, liver or kidney cancer. CDR3s include the opening cysteine and the closing phenylalanine or tryptophan. Size is omitted from some rows. Given values are once, few, many or a class for expanded clones.

cdr3_aa: CASSPGQGGETQYF
clone_size: -
j_call: TRBJ2-5
v_call: TRBV4-1

cdr3_aa: CASSQGQGYQPQHF
clone_size: -
j_call: TRBJ1-5
v_call: TRBV27

cdr3_aa: CASRISTSTDTQYF
clone_size: -
j_call: TRBJ2-3
v_call: TRBV2

cdr3_aa: CASSLSGTGAYEQYF
clone_size: -
j_call: TRBJ2-7
v_call: TRBV27

cdr3_aa: CASSWTETYGYTF
clone_size: -
j_call: TRBJ1-2
v_call: TRBV5-8

cdr3_aa: CASSEDRHGYTF
clone_size: few
j_call: TRBJ1-2
v_call: TRBV2

cdr3_aa: CASSGTDGNTIYF
clone_size: -
j_call: TRBJ1-3
v_call: TRBV9

cdr3_aa: CASRRGQGDTEAFF
clone_size: -
j_call: TRBJ1-1
v_call: TRBV7-9

cdr3_aa: CSGETTYEQYF
clone_size: -
j_call: TRBJ2-7
v_call: TRBV29-1

cdr3_aa: CASSLAGERGAVDTQYF
clone_size: -
j_call: TRBJ2-3
v_call: TRBV28

cdr3_aa: CASSPAGQGSGYGYTF
clone_size: -
j_call: TRBJ1-2
v_call: TRBV28

cdr3_aa: CASSLMGASADTQYF
clone_size: once
j_call: TRBJ2-3
v_call: TRBV28

cdr3_aa: CASSQGDWGEQYF
clone_size: -
j_call: TRBJ2-7
v_call: TRBV2

cdr3_aa: CASSPRIGNQPQHF
clone_size: -
j_call: TRBJ1-5
v_call: TRBV4-1

cdr3_aa: CASSILGGSKLFF
clone_size: -
j_call: TRBJ1-4
v_call: TRBV19

cdr3_aa: CASSARTGRLGGYTF
clone_size: -
j_call: TRBJ1-2
v_call: TRBV9

cdr3_aa: CASSYGTGIGYTF
clone_size: -
j_call: TRBJ1-2
v_call: TRBV6-6

cdr3_aa: CASSLPGSNQPQHF
clone_size: -
j_call: TRBJ1-5
v_call: TRBV27

cdr3_aa: CASSAGQPYEQYF
clone_size: -
j_call: TRBJ2-7
v_call: TRBV6-1

cdr3_aa: CASSLARGTETNTGELFF
clone_size: -
j_call: TRBJ2-2
v_call: TRBV11-2

cdr3_aa: CASSFRRDYYGYTF
clone_size: -
j_call: TRBJ1-2
v_call: TRBV5-6